These T cell receptor beta chains were read from a single sample in a study of T-cell reconstitution after alpha-beta-depleted transplantation in children. A single record per CDR3 protein comes from TCRdb applying MiXCR to the PCR reads. The sample shows about 610,000 distinct CDR3 sequences, roughly a tenth of them seen only once. The sequencing here drew on PBMCs from the stem cell graft donor, taken from the stem cell graft. The source is a human donor who donated a stem cell graft to a child with acute myeloid leukemia. CDR3s include the opening cysteine and the closing phenylalanine or tryptophan. Each record gives: J gene, V gene, clone size, D gene, CDR3 DNA, CDR3 protein. A D gene is named only where the DNA matches it firmly. Some rows have no size entry. The others give once, few or many, or a class for an expanded clone.

TRBJ2-1	TRBV4-3	many	NA	TGCGCCAGCAGCCAAATACTAGGCGCTAAGGATGAGCAGTTCTTC	CASSQILGAKDEQFF
TRBJ2-7	TRBV5-1	many	TRBD2	TGCGCCAGCAGCTTGGAACTAGCGGGAGTCTACGAGCAGTACTTC	CASSLELAGVYEQYF
TRBJ2-2	TRBV7-9	NA	NA	TGTGCCAGCAGCTTTGTAGTGACCGGGGAGCTGTTTTTT	CASSFVVTGELFF
TRBJ2-6	TRBV6-5	NA	TRBD1	TGTGCCAGCAGTTCCTTCTCACAGGGGGCTGGGGCCAACGTCCTGACTTTC	CASSSFSQGAGANVLTF
TRBJ2-6	TRBV29-1	many	NA	TGCAGCTATTCGGGACTCGACCGCTCTGGGGCCAACGTCCTGACTTTC	CSYSGLDRSGANVLTF
TRBJ1-1	TRBV28	few	NA	TGTGCCAGCATGGCCCTTAACACTGAAGCTTTCTTT	CASMALNTEAFF
TRBJ1-5	TRBV28	many	TRBD1	TGTGCCAGCAGTGGACAGGGGAATCAGCCCCAGCATTTT	CASSGQGNQPQHF
TRBJ1-5	TRBV27	NA	TRBD1	TGTGCCAGCAGTTTATCGGGGACAGGGTATAGTCAGCCCCAGCATTTT	CASSLSGTGYSQPQHF
TRBJ2-7	TRBV29-1	NA	TRBD2	TGCAGCGTTGTTGGGACAGGGGGACTAGCGGGAACCCACGAGCAGTACTTC	CSVVGTGGLAGTHEQYF
TRBJ2-5	TRBV5-5	many	TRBD1	TGTGCCAGCAGCCCAGACAGGGCGGAGACCCAGTACTTC	CASSPDRAETQYF
TRBJ2-3	TRBV28	many	TRBD2	TGTGCCAGCAGTCTGGGACTAGCGGGGGTCACAGATACGCAGTATTTT	CASSLGLAGVTDTQYF
TRBJ2-2	TRBV12-3/TRBV12-4	many	TRBD2	TGTGCCAGCAGTTTAGGACTAGCGGGAGTGGGGGAGCTGTTTTTT	CASSLGLAGVGELFF
TRBJ2-5	TRBV29-1	many	NA	TGCAGCGTTGAAGGTCGGACGGGTGTAGAGACCCAGTACTTC	CSVEGRTGVETQYF